This TCR beta chain came from a study of T cells in Graves' hyperthyroidism and ophthalmopathy. Study overall: Specimen type is peripheral blood, collected at initial diagnosis prior to any treatment.

Amplification targeted TCR beta CDR3 regions from RNA transcripts. In the first-round RT-PCR of the TCR CDR3, the HTBI primer set was used. TCRdb passed the multiplex PCR reads through MiXCR, listing each CDR3 protein once. The table has approximately 600,000 distinct CDR3 sequences, 14% to 15% seen once; the top ten hold 4.3%. This clonotype came up once. V was pared by 7 bases and J by 3 bases, with 11 bases of the junction left unmatched. CDR3 size: 16 residues. CDR1 and CDR2 (germline): MRHNA, SNTAGT. This chain joins TRBV6-4 and TRBJ2-2; 7 bases are a match to TRBD1. The sample comprised blood. This receptor was taken from a woman between 35 and 50 years old with Graves' ophthalmopathy. DNA for the CDR3: TGTGCCAGCATTCGACTACGACAGGGTTACACCGGGGAGCTGTTTTTT. Translating it yields CASIRLRQGYTGELFF.